Below, one T cell receptor beta chain is given with its context. Its antigen is not known. The junction had 12 bases not matched to a gene; V was cut back by 5 bases and J by 2 bases. The CDR3 runs 19 residues. Germline-derived CDR1 and CDR2 are SGHNT and YENEEA. The ViraFEST assay expanded antigen-specific CD4+ T cells with viral peptide pools before sequencing. CD4+ T cells were isolated after around ten days of culture. Recipients of the vaccine had no prior SARS-CoV-2 infection and negative nucleocapsid antibodies. The culture medium for around 2 million PBMC per well included about 10 IU/ml IL-2 and roughly 10 ug/ml peptides. Method: immunoSEQ multiplex PCR; TCRdb's copy keeps in-frame clones and lacks some. The sample has roughly 14,000 clones, over 65% seen once. This sample is part of a study of vaccination effects on CD4 cells after COVID-19. Study findings and constraints: There was only 1 of 255 vaccine-induced clones in healthy vaccinees that cross-reacted with common cold coronaviruses. There were few convalescent patients in the study and no early post-infection timepoints.

This sequence joins TRBV11-3 and TRBJ2-1, with TRBD2 matching over 13 bases. The sequenced sample was CD4+ T cells from PBMCs cultured with HCoV-229E spike peptides, obtained before COVID-19 vaccination. The receptor comes from a human donor who received a COVID-19 vaccine. CDR3 bases: TGTGCCAGCAGCCATCAATTACTAGCGGGAGGGCCCCCCTACAATGAGCAGTTCTTC. Protein: CASSHQLLAGGPPYNEQFF.